The next 13 T cell receptor beta chains were all read from a single sample in a study of tumor-infiltrating lymphocytes in oesophageal squamous cell carcinoma. MiXCR, run by TCRdb on the PCR reads, gives a single entry per CDR3 protein. The data contain 20,000 to 30,000 distinct CDR3 sequences, around 40% of them singletons. The sequenced sample consisted of esophageal tumor tissue. These TCRs come from a male donor with esophageal squamous cell carcinoma.

This clonotype was detected ten times or more. This chain connects TRBV5-1 to TRBJ2-1; D ambiguous. CDR1 and CDR2 (germline): SGHRS, YFSETQ. The CDR3 length is 13 residues. Between the trimmed V and J ends, which lost 0 bases and 4 bases, there was a span of 5 bases. The CDR3: CASSLVSYNEQFF. In nucleotides, the CDR3 is TGCGCCAGCAGCTTGGTCTCGTACAATGAGCAGTTCTTC.

This clonotype was counted at least ten times. This clone may be a read error of a much larger clone one base away. The V and J genes are TRBV7-9 and TRBJ2-7; D unclear. Germline V gene sequence: CDR1 SEHNR, CDR2 FQNEAQ (reference sequence). V was trimmed by 0 bases and J by 7 bases, leaving 13 bases between them. The CDR3 spans 14 residues. CDR3 loop: CASSLAGKVNEQYF. CDR3 nucleotide sequence: TGTGCCAGCAGCTTAGCGGGAAAGGTCAATGAGCAGTACTTC.

On this clonotype: This is likely a read error, given that the CDR3 carries no conserved phenylalanine or tryptophan at its end. The DNA is left out, because the CDR3 cannot be placed on it with certainty; the CDR3 is given as TCRdb lists it. V is TRBV7-4 and J is TRBJ2-6; the table names TRBD1, a call not compared with the DNA. The CDR3 is 17 amino acids in total, end residues counted. From germline, CDR1 is SGHVT and CDR2 SQSDAQ. This CDR3 is CASSLLGGELNIQYFGA.

This clonotype was seen at least ten times. The rearrangement joins TRBV12-3 or TRBV12-4 to TRBJ2-2; TRBD2 agrees at 9 bases. CDR3 size: 17 residues. After removal of 3 bases from V and 4 bases from J, the junction contained 9 bases not matched to a gene. The CDR3 sequence is CASSFIAGDLSTGELFF. The CDR3 DNA reads TGTGCCAGCAGTTTTATAGCGGGGGACTTGAGCACCGGGGAGCTGTTTTTT.

This clonotype was picked up a small number of times. The rearrangement uses TRBV7-2 and TRBJ2-1, with TRBD2 identical over 8 bases. The J call may be incorrect, as the DNA end agrees better with TRBJ2-7. This CDR3 has 14 amino acids. The V gene's germline CDR1 is SGHTA and CDR2 FQGNSA. The CDR3 DNA is TGTGCCAGCAGCTTTTCCGGGAGGGCCTACGAGCAGTACTTC. It codes for CASSFSGRAYEQYF.

This clonotype was seen ten or more times. This chain connects TRBV10-3 to TRBJ1-5, with 10 bases matching TRBD1. The CDR3 is 15 amino acids. The germline V gene encodes CDR1 ENHRY and CDR2 SYGVKD. Trimming removed 6 bases from V and 4 bases from J; junction bases left unmatched: 6. The CDR3 spells CAIRAGTGENQPQHF. The CDR3 DNA sequence: TGTGCCATCAGAGCCGGGACAGGGGAAAATCAGCCCCAGCATTTT.

This clonotype has a handful of counts. The V and J genes are TRBV7-2 and TRBJ1-4; 7 bases are a match to TRBD1. V shed 5 bases, J shed 8 bases, and the junction held 8 bases outside the gene matches. The CDR3 runs 14 residues. In germline, CDR1 is SGHTA, CDR2 FQGNSA. CDR3 sequence: CASSVRAGGEKLFF. The CDR3 coding sequence is TGTGCCAGCAGCGTACGGGCAGGGGGAGAAAAACTGTTTTTT.

The chain uses TRBV11-2 and TRBJ2-1; D possibly corresponds to TRBD1 (5 bases). Germline V gene data show CDR1 as SGHAT and CDR2 as FQNNGV. V dropped 1 base and J dropped 5 bases, with 12 bases sitting between them. The CDR3 extends over 15 amino acids. The CDR3: CASSLGANRNNEQFF. DNA for the CDR3: TGTGCCAGCAGCTTAGGGGCCAACAGGAACAATGAGCAGTTCTTC.

This clonotype came up many times. V usage is TRBV27 and J usage is TRBJ2-7; TRBD1 might be the D (6 bases). The CDR3 covers 15 residues. Per the germline V gene, CDR1 is MNHEY and CDR2 is SMNVEV (reference sequence). The V gene lost 3 bases and the J gene lost 2 bases, with 14 bases spanning the gap. The CDR3 nucleotides are TGTGCCAGCAGTTTGGGGGCGCAGGGCCCCTACGAGCAGTACTTC. Its protein product is CASSLGAQGPYEQYF.

This chain joins TRBV7-3 and TRBJ2-5; no firm D call. The V end was cut by 11 bases, the J end by 5 bases, with 21 bases between. Germline V gene data show CDR1 as SGHTA and CDR2 as FQGTGA. The CDR3 sequence is 14 residues long. This CDR3 reads CARMSKASRETQYF. CDR3 DNA sequence: TGTGCCCGAATGAGCAAGGCGAGTAGGGAGACCCAGTACTTC.

V usage is TRBV19 and J usage is TRBJ1-2; D gene uncertain. The CDR3 is made up of 13 amino acids. Germline V gene data show CDR1 as LNHDA and CDR2 as SQIVND (reference sequence). V shed 3 bases and J shed 4 bases, with 9 bases lying between them. The DNA of the CDR3 is TGTGCCAGTAGTATCAGGAATATCTATGGCTACACCTTC. Its translation: CASSIRNIYGYTF.

V usage is TRBV7-2 and J usage is TRBJ2-3; maybe TRBD2 (7 bases). Germline V gene data show CDR1 as SGHTA and CDR2 as FQGNSA. The CDR3 consists of 16 residues. Trimming shortened V by 5 bases and J by 4 bases, and 19 bases separated the two germline ends. The CDR3, as DNA: TGTGCCAGCAGCCCCGGGGGCGGGAGAGCAGCAGATACGCAGTATTTT. This encodes CASSPGGGRAADTQYF.

This chain connects TRBV3-1 to TRBJ2-6, with a possible D match to TRBD2 (5 bases). Trimming took off 4 bases at V and 4 bases at J, with 11 bases between the two ends. This CDR3 contains 15 residues. Germline V gene data show CDR1 as LGHDT and CDR2 as YNNKEL (reference sequence). The CDR3 nucleotides are TGTGCCAGCAGCCCCCGGACTTCCGGGGCCAACGTCCTGACTTTC. It specifies CASSPRTSGANVLTF.